The clone carrying this T cell receptor beta chain showed up just a few times. The antigen is unknown. This PCR relied on a set of 60 Vbeta primers and 13 Jbeta primers. Sequencing was performed with immunoSEQ multiplex PCR; in TCRdb, only in-frame clones are kept and a portion is missing. The sample includes about 95,000 clones, 78% of them seen just once. This sample was taken from a study of cytomegalovirus exposure and HLA in healthy donors. Study-level results: Common viral pathogens seemed, in a later analysis, to connect with several of the most significant clusters. The availability of immune exposure information extended only to CMV serostatus.

V was clipped by 4 bases and J by 2 bases, with 13 bases between them. Per germline, CDR1 LNHNV and CDR2 YYDKDF (reference sequence). The CDR3 runs 15 residues. This clonotype was sampled from a woman aged 35 to 49 in good health and CMV-seropositive. The J gene is TRBJ2-3, the V gene TRBV15; maybe TRBD2 (6 bases). Sequencing was performed on PBMCs. The CDR3 DNA reads TGTGCCACCAGCACCGGAGGGAAACCCACAGATACGCAGTATTTT. Translated, it gives CATSTGGKPTDTQYF. The whole variable domain, filled in from reference TRBV15 and TRBJ2-3, reads DAMVIQNPRYQVTQFGKPVTLSCSQTLNHNVMYWYQQKSSQAPKLLFHYYDKDFNNEADTPDNFQSRRPNTSFCFLDIRSPGLGDTAMYLCATSTGGKPTDTQYFGPGTRLTVL.